This T cell receptor (beta chain) was identified in a study of response to subunit inactivated influenza vaccine. Remarks on this clonotype: Its specificity is unknown.

Notes on the study in general: A suggestion made by the authors is that each seasonal influenza vaccination recruits few new T cells.

TCRdb passed the RT-PCR reads through MiXCR, listing each CDR3 protein once. The repertoire holds hundreds of thousands of distinct CDR3 sequences, with 21% as singletons. This material consisted of PBMCs from blood, taken less than 22 months after vaccination. This TCR was recovered from a man between 50 and 70 years old who received an inactivated influenza vaccine.

This chain's CDR3 is CASSEAVQGEAFF. CDR3 DNA: TGTGCCAGCAGTGAAGCGGTACAGGGAGAAGCTTTCTTT. The chain couples TRBV2 to TRBJ1-1; the D gene is possibly TRBD1 (6 bases). The germline CDR1 and CDR2 sequences are SNHLY and FYNNEI. CDR3 length equals 13 residues. Trimming left V 0 bases short and J 8 bases short, with 10 bases between.